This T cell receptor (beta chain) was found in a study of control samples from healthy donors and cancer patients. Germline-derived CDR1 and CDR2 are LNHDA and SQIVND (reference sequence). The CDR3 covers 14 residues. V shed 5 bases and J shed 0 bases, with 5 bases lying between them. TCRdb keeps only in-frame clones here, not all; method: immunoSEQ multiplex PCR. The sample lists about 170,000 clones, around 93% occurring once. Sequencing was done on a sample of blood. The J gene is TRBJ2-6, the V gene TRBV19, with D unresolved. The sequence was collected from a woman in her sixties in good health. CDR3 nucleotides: TGTGCCAGTAGTGTCAACTCTGGGGCCAACGTCCTGACTTTC. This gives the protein CASSVNSGANVLTF.